These 3 T cell receptor beta chains were sequenced from one sample in a study of shared clonotypes between healthy human individuals. The naive CD8 subset, CD45RO-negative cells positively selected for CCR7, excluded terminally differentiated effector memory CD45RA+ cells. Data came from immunoSEQ multiplex PCR; TCRdb stores just in-frame clones and leaves some out. The sample contains about 2.1 million clones, over 85% of which appear only once. Sample: naive CD8+ T cells from PBMCs. Receptors were obtained from a man between 18 and 35 years old in good health. Some clones in this sample may be carry-over from other donors' samples.

V is TRBV7-9 and J is TRBJ1-4; D possibly corresponds to TRBD1 (6 bases). The V end lost 5 bases, the J end lost 3 bases, and 13 bases lay between the germline ends. CDR1 is SEHNR and CDR2 is FQNEAQ in the germline V gene (reference sequence). There are 15 residues in the CDR3. CDR3 protein: CASSTEQGSNEKLFF. In DNA, the CDR3 is TGTGCCAGCAGCACGGAACAGGGTTCTAATGAAAAACTGTTTTTT.

V usage is TRBV6-6 and J usage is TRBJ1-2; 7 bases align to TRBD1. Germline trimming cut 8 bases from V and 3 bases from J; bases unmatched to any gene: 12. From germline, CDR1 is MNHNY and CDR2 SVGAGI (reference sequence). This CDR3 is 15 amino acids long. In nucleotides, the CDR3 is TGTGCCAGCGGCGAGAGAACAGGGGTACACTATGGCTACACCTTC. Protein product: CASGERTGVHYGYTF.

The V and J genes are TRBV2 and TRBJ2-7; TRBD1 agrees at 9 bases. V was clipped by 9 bases and J by 3 bases; unmatched bases: 6. The CDR3 is made up of 13 amino acids. Germline CDR1 and CDR2: SNHLY and FYNNEI. The CDR3 region has the DNA TGTGCCAGGGCCGGGACAGGGAGCTACGAGCAGTACTTC. It is translated as CARAGTGSYEQYF.